The rows below give T cell receptor beta chains drawn from one sample of a study of PD-1 blockade in classical Hodgkin lymphoma. Produced via immunoSEQ multiplex PCR; TCRdb's table is partial and in-frame only. This table has approximately 35,000 clones, 85% to 95% appearing once. The sequenced sample consisted of peripheral blood mononuclear cells (PBMCs). Source of these receptors: a human donor with classical Hodgkin lymphoma. Both conserved end residues are part of each CDR3. The size of a clone is reported for some rows only, either as once, few or many, or as a class for expanded clones.

clone_size	v_call	cdr3_aa
-	TRBV5-4	CASSLGDRNNYGYTF
-	TRBV4-1	CASSQEFTGLAGANVLTF
-	TRBV6-1	CASSEAGSNEKLFF
once	TRBV6-5	CASTTGRNTEAFF
-	TRBV19	CASTQRPRSNQPQHF
-	TRBV10-1	CASSESGGDTQYF
-	TRBV10-3	CATAGRAKDTGELFF
-	TRBV28	CASSRGSGANVLTF
-	TRBV5-3	CARSTNRDRGNEQYF
-	TRBV6-1	CASSLQGLWEKLFF
-	TRBV5-1	CASSSGTGSTDTQYF
-	TRBV6-5	CASSYGIEQETQYF
-	TRBV5-4	CASSLGSPGNGEQYF
once	TRBV5-6	CASSFSGTDTQYF
few	TRBV2	CASSARTARSYEQYF
-	TRBV5-8	CASSHLRDSQAFF
-	TRBV12-5	CASGLGGQGVIQYF
once	TRBV19	CASSPRGTHEQYF
-	TRBV5-1	CASSRGTGGVNTEAFF
-	TRBV7-3	CASSLLGLHYNEQFF
-	TRBV20-1	CSVQGADTQYF
-	TRBV14	CASSFRGQPQHF
-	TRBV28	CASSSGTVYGYTF
-	TRBV6-1	CASSDRPATQETQYF
once	TRBV6-5	CASSERDALHIAFF
-	TRBV11-2	CASSPKPGGRGELFF
once	TRBV4-2	CASSQDKSSGANVLTF
once	TRBV6-5	CASSYGGTGGGYTF
-	TRBV6-5	CASSYSQPSAQYF
-	TRBV2	CASSVGGGYTDEQFF
-	TRBV4-1	CASSQDRTDTQYF
-	TRBV7-9	CASSTTGPTYNEQFF
-	TRBV11-2	CASSFGTGPLNTEAFF
once	TRBV2	CASSEMETGDGGYTF
-	TRBV5-1	CASSPEWRGQYGYTF